The clone carrying this T cell receptor (beta chain) was recorded many times. As yet, its antigen is unknown. This sample is part of a study of T cell repertoires in cytomegalovirus infection. At the level of the study: An indication of both CMV infection and matching HLA type came from public TCR beta signatures.

The junction had 18 bases not matched to a gene; V was cut back by 6 bases and J by 1 base. CDR1 and CDR2 (germline): SGHTA, FQGNSA. The CDR3 consists of 19 residues. Study results and caveats: Public TCR beta family frequency separated CMV-and-HLA carriers, including in an independent cohort. The study found HLA-C-restricted CMV-specific TCR beta clonotypes dominating the ex vivo response.

TCRdb recomputed calls from the reads with MiXCR, one row per CDR3 protein. This sample has 200,000 to 300,000 distinct CDR3 sequences, with approximately 8.3% found just once. Sequenced sample: PBMCs. The chain recombines TRBV7-2 with TRBJ1-5; 7 nucleotides match TRBD1. This TCR derives from a human donor in good health (CMV status not recorded). Some clones in this sample may be carry-over from other donors' samples. The CDR3 region is CASSSGGGRLSGSNQPQHF. The CDR3, as DNA: TGTGCCAGCAGTTCAGGGGGGGGACGCCTATCAGGGAGCAATCAGCCCCAGCATTTT. The full variable domain, in which reference TRBV7-2 and TRBJ1-5 provide the parts outside the CDR3, is GAGVSQSPSNKVTEKGKDVELRCDPISGHTALYWYRQSLGQGLEFLIYFQGNSAPDKSGLPSDRFSAERTGGSVSTLTIQRTQQEDSAVYLCASSSGGGRLSGSNQPQHFGDGTRLSIL.